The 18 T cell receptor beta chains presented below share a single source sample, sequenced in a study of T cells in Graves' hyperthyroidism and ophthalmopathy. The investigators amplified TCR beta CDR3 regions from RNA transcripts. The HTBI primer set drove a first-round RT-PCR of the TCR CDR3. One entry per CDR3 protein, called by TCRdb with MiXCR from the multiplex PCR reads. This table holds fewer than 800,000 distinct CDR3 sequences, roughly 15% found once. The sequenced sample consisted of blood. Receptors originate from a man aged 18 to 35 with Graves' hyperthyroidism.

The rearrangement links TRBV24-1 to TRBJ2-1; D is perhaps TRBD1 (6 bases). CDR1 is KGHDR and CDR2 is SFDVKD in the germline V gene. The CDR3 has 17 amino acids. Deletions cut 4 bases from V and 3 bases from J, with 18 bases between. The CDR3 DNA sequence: TGTGCCACCAGTGACTCTCTCACAGGGCCCGGCTACAATGAGCAGTTCTTC. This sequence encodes CATSDSLTGPGYNEQFF.

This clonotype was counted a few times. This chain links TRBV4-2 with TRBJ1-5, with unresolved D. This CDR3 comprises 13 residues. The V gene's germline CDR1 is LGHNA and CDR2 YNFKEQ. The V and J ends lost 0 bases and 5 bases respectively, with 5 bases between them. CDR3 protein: CASSQEVDQPQHF. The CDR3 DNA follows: TGTGCCAGCAGCCAAGAGGTTGATCAGCCCCAGCATTTT.

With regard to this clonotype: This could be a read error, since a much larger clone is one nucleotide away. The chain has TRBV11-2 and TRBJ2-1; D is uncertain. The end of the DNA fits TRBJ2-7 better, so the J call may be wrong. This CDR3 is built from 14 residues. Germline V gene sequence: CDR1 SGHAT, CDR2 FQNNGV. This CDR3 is CASSSLRFYNEQYF. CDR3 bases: TGTGCCAGCAGTTCCCTACGTTTCTACAATGAGCAGTACTTC.

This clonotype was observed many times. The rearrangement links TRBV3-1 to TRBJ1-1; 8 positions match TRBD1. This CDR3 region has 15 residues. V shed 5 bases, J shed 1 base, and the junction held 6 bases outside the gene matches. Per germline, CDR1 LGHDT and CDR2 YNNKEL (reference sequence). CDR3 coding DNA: TGTGCCAGCAGCAGACAGGGGACCTCGAACACTGAAGCTTTCTTT. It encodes CASSRQGTSNTEAFF.

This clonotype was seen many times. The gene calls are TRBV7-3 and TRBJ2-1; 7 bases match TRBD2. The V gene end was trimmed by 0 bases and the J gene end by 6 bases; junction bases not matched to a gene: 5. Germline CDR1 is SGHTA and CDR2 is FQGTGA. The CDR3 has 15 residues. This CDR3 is CASSLTDLAANEQFF. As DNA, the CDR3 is TGTGCCAGCAGCTTAACGGATCTAGCGGCCAATGAGCAGTTCTTC.

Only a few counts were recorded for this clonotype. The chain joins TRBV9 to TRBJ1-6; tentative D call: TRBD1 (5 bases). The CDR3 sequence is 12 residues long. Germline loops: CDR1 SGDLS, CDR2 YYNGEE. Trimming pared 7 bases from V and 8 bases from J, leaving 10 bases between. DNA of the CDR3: TGTGCCAGCCGGGGGAAGGATTCACCCCTCCACTTT. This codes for CASRGKDSPLHF.

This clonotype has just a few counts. The CDR3 region has the DNA TGCAGTGCTAGACCTCTAGCGGGAGGGCCACATACGCAGTATTTT. Encoded protein: CSARPLAGGPHTQYF. V gene TRBV20-1 combines with J gene TRBJ2-3, with TRBD2 matching over 12 bases. CDR1 and CDR2 from the germline V gene are DFQATT and SNEGSKA (reference sequence). The V and J ends lost 2 bases and 7 bases, in that order; junction bases with no gene match: 7. The CDR3 has 15 amino acids.

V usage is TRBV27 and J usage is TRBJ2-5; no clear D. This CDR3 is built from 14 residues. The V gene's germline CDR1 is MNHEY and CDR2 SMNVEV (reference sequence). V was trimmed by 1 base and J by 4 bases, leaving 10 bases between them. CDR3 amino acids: CASSLLPRRETQYF. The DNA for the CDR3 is TGTGCCAGCAGTTTATTACCGAGGCGAGAGACCCAGTACTTC.

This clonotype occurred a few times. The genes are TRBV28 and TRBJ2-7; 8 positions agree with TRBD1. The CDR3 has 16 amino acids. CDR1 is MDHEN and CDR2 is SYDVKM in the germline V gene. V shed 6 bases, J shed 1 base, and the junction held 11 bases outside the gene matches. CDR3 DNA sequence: TGTGCCAGCAGCACCCCTGGACAGGGATTATCCTACGAGCAGTACTTC. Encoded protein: CASSTPGQGLSYEQYF.

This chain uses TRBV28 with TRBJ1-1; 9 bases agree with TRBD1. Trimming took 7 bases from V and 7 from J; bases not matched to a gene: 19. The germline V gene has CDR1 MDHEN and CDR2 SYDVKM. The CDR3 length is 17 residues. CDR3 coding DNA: TGTGCCAGCATCAACCGAGGGGAACAGGGGGCTTGGGGTGAAGCTTTCTTT. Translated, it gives CASINRGEQGAWGEAFF.

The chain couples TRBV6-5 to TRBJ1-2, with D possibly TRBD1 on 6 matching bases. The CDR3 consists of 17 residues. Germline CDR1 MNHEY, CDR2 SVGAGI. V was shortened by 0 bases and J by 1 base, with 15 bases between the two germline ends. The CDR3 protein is CASSYSTGGADNYGYTF. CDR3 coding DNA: TGTGCCAGCAGTTACTCTACCGGGGGGGCCGATAACTATGGCTACACCTTC.

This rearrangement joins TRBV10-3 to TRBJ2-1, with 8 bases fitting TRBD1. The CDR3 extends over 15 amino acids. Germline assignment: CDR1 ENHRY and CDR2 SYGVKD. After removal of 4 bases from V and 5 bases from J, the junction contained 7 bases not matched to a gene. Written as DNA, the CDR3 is TGTGCCATCAGTGTTCCAGGGGGCCCAAACAATGAGCAGTTCTTC. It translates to CAISVPGGPNNEQFF.

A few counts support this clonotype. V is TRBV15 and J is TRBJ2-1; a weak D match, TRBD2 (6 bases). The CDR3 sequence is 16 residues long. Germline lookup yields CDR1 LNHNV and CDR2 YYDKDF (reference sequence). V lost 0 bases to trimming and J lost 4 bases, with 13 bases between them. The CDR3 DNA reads TGTGCCACCAGCAGAGATCTTGTTAGCGGATACAATGAGCAGTTCTTC. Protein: CATSRDLVSGYNEQFF.

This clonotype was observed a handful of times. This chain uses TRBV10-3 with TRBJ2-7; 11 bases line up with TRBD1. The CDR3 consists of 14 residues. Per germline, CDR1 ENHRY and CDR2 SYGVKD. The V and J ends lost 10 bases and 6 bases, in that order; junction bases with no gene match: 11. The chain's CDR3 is CANALGQGEGEQYF. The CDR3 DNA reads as TGTGCCAACGCGTTGGGACAGGGGGAAGGCGAGCAGTACTTC.

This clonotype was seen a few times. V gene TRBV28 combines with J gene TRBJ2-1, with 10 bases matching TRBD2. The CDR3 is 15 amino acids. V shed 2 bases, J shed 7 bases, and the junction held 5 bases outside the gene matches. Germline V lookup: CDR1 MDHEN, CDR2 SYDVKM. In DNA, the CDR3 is TGTGCCAGCAGTTTAGGAAGCGGGGGGGGTAATGAGCAGTTCTTC. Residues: CASSLGSGGGNEQFF.

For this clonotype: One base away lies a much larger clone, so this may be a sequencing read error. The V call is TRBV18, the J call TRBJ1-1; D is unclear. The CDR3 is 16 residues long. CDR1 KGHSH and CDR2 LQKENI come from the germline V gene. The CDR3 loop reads CANSPLRGRRNTEAFF. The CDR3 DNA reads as TGTGCCAACTCACCATTGAGAGGGCGACGGAACACTGAAGCTTTCTTT.

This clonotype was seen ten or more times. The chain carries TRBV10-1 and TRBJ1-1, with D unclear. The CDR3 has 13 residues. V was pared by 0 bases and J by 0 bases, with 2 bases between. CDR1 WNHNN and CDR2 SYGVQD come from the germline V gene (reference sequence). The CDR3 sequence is CASSESVNTEAFF. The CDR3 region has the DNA TGCGCCAGCAGTGAGTCGGTGAACACTGAAGCTTTCTTT.

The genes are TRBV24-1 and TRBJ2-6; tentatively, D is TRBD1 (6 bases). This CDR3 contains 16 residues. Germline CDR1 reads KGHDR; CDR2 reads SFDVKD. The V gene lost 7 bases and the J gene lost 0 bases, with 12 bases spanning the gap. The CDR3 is CATSAGTNSGANVLTF. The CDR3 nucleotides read TGTGCCACCAGCGCCGGGACAAACTCTGGGGCCAACGTCCTGACTTTC.